This T cell receptor beta chain was sequenced during a study of tumor and adjacent non-tumor tissue in lung cancer (dated 2018 in TCRdb). For the wider study: Of the cohort, 11 to 12 patients had adenocarcinoma, 2 had squamous cell carcinoma and 1 had small cell lung cancer. The roughly 15 patients were aged roughly 30 to 80 years, included around ten men and 5 women, and had TNM stage I to III disease. Sequencing produced about 130,000,000 productive TCRbeta reads in total, an average of about 4 million reads per sample. The study compared bulk TCRbeta repertoires between lung tumor tissue and matched distant non-tumor lung tissue from over twelve lung cancer patients. Under 35 paired specimens, one tumor and one normal lung sample per patient, were profiled by TCRbeta CDR3 sequencing. The research as a whole found: Peripheral blood was not sequenced, so blood TCRbeta repertoires were not examined in the lung cancer patients of the study. Significantly higher TCR diversity was found in younger patients, and higher tumor TCR diversity was associated with shorter overall and disease-free survival. Only roughly 16 patients were included in the cohort, and the need for larger samples and more detailed clinical data was noted by the authors. TCR diversity (inverse Simpson) was significantly higher in tumor than in normal lung tissue (roughly 430 vs 170, P = 0.0075, Mann-Whitney U test). The top 100 clones made up a significantly larger cumulative share of the repertoire in normal lung than in tumor tissue. The methods do not name the sequencing platform or mention unique molecular identifiers.

A note on this clonotype: This receptor's antigen is unknown. This may stem from a read error, because a much larger clone lies one nucleotide away.

Receptors were amplified or captured by multiplex PCR. Instrument on record: Illumina HiSeq 2500. TCRbeta libraries were constructed through three rounds of nested PCR with primers (Table S4) according to protocols modified from ARM-PCR. Before sequencing, PCR products in the 200-500 bp range were cut out of the gel and cleaned up using the QIAquick gel extraction kit. Under the source paper's analysis protocol: Reads were cleaned with Trimmomatic, merged with FLASH into complete CDR3 sequences, and assigned to V(D)J germline segments with MiTCR. VDJtools was used to compute clonal diversity as the inverse Simpson's index. In-frame sequences lacking a premature stop codon were counted as productive reads. TCRdb handled the public reads itself, with Q25 trimming in fastp and clone calling in MiXCR, and kept productive beta chains. Rows with a matching CDR3 protein are joined into one entry that keeps the most common DNA and genes. The V and J calls follow TCRdb's processing rather than the paper's. The sample has 100,000 to 150,000 distinct CDR3 sequences on record, 66% of them singletons. The top ten clonotypes cover more than 10% of the sample.

Counted from cysteine to phenylalanine, this CDR3 has 16 amino acids. Only CDR3 DNA remains: 48 bases, in frame from the first base. The germline V gene encodes CDR1 ENHRY and CDR2 SYGVKD. RNA was isolated from bulk, unsorted tissue, and RNA quality was assessed with a NanoDrop ND-1000 and an Agilent 2100. Donors were newly diagnosed lung cancer patients admitted for thoracic surgery in China between August and November 2014, without prior chemotherapy. The study excluded patients who had received radiotherapy or chemotherapy before or who had another cancer at the same time. Surgical tissue pieces of 1-2 cm3 were preserved in RNAlater solution and were kept at -80 degrees C until use.

Sequencing was carried out using lung tumor tissue. Rearrangement joined TRBV10-3 to TRBJ2-2, with TRBD2 as a weak D call on 5 bases. The clonotype comes from a man aged 25-40 years with non-small cell lung cancer. The CDR3: CAISAHKSTNTGELLF. The sequence in DNA is TGTGCCATCAGTGCCCACAAGAGTACGAACACCGGGGAGCTGCTTTTT.